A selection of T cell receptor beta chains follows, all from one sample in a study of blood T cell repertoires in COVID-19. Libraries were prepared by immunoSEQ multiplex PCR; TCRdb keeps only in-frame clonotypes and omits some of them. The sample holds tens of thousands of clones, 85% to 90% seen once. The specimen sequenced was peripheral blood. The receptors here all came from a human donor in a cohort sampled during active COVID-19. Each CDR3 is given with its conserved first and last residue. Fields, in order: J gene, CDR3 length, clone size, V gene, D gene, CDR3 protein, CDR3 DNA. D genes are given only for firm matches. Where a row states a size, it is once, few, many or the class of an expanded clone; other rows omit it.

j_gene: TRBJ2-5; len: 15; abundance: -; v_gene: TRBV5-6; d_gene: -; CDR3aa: CASSLVSRFQETQYF; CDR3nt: TGTGCCAGCAGCTTGGTTTCCAGATTCCAAGAGACCCAGTACTTC
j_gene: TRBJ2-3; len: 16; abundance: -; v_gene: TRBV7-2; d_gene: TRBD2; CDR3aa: CASSPGFGLVADTQYF; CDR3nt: TGTGCCAGCAGCCCAGGTTTCGGACTAGTAGCAGATACGCAGTATTTT
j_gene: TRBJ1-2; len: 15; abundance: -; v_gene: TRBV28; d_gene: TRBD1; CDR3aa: CASSLDRGANYGYTF; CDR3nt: TGTGCCAGCAGCCTGGACAGGGGAGCTAACTATGGCTACACCTTC
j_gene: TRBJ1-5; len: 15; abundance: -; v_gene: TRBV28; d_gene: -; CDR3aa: CASSLMGPSNQPQHF; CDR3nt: TGTGCCAGCAGTTTAATGGGGCCTAGCAATCAGCCCCAGCATTTT
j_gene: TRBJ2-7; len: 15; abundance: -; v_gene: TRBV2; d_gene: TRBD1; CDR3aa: CASTTWTGNRSEQYF; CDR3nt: TGTGCCAGCACTACGTGGACAGGGAACCGTTCTGAGCAGTACTTC
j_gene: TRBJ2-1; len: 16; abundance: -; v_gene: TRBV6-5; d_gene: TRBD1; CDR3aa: CASSFGTGGVYNEQFF; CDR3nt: TGTGCCAGCAGTTTCGGGACAGGGGGTGTCTACAATGAGCAGTTCTTC
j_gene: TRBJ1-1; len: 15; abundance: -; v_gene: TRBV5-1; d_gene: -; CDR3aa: CASSLRGGVNDEAFF; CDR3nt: TGCGCCAGCAGCTTGCGGGGAGGCGTTAATGATGAAGCTTTCTTT
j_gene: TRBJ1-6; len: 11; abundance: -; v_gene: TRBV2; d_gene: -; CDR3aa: CASRGGSALHF; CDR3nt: TGTGCCAGCAGAGGGGGATCGGCCCTCCACTTT
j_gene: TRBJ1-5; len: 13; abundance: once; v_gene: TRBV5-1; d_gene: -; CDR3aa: CASPIQGCQPQHF; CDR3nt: TGCGCCAGCCCTATACAGGGTTGTCAGCCCCAGCATTTT
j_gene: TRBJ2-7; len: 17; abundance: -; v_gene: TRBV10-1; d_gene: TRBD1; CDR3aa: CASSESGAWGQDYEQYF; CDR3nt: TGCGCCAGCAGTGAGTCCGGAGCTTGGGGACAGGACTACGAGCAGTACTTC